Each of the 13 T cell receptor beta chains below was sequenced from the same sample in a study of tumor-infiltrating lymphocytes in primary liver carcinoma. Scientists recovered RNA and DNA together from approximately 20-30 mg of unsorted bulk tissue. The authors made TCR beta cDNA from 450 to 600 ng total RNA with a constant-region primer. A slightly modified ARM-PCR protocol with three nested multiplex PCR rounds produced these TCR beta libraries. The opening two PCR rounds, 10 cycles each, paired TRBV1-TRBV30 forward primers with a C-beta reverse primer. MiXCR was run by TCRdb on the multiplex PCR reads, yielding one entry per CDR3 protein. The sample yields about 78,000 distinct CDR3 sequences, over 60% seen once. Input material: liver tumor tissue from sampling region 4. Subset described: tumor region T4, right-lateral pole. Receptor source: a man between 35 and 55 years old with primary liver carcinoma and hepatitis B virus infection.

The chain joins TRBV29-1 to TRBJ1-1; a possible D gene is TRBD1 (5 bases). The V gene's germline CDR1 is SQVTM and CDR2 ANQGSEA. CDR3 length: 13 amino acids. V was pared by 5 bases and J by 6 bases, with 16 bases between. CDR3 coding DNA: TGCAGCGTTCCGTCAGGGTTGAGTGCTGAAGCTTTCTTT. Its translation is CSVPSGLSAEAFF.

The genes are TRBV28 and TRBJ2-2; no reliable D call. CDR1 MDHEN and CDR2 SYDVKM come from the germline V gene. The germline V and J ends were trimmed by 3 bases and 5 bases, with 7 bases remaining between them. This CDR3 is 13 amino acids long. Here the CDR3 DNA reads TGTGCCAGCAGTTTGATACAAACCGGGGAGCTGTTTTTT. The encoded protein is CASSLIQTGELFF.

This clonotype appeared once. One end of the junction is discordant with germline, which a read error may explain. J is TRBJ2-7 and V is TRBV12-3 or TRBV12-4; 11 nucleotides align to TRBD2. The CDR3 is 16 amino acids. This CDR3 is CARGLLAGGPPYGQYF. As DNA, the CDR3 is TGTGCCAGAGGTTTATTAGCGGGAGGGCCTCCCTACGGGCAGTACTTC.

Note on this clonotype: The junction departs from the called germline gene at one end, perhaps through a read error. This rearrangement joins TRBV6-6 to TRBJ2-1, with no clear D. The CDR3 extends over 15 amino acids. CDR1 and CDR2 from the germline V gene are MNHNY and SVGAGI (reference sequence). CDR3 DNA sequence: TGTGCCAGGAGTTACATGATTAGCATTAATAGTAAGCAGTTCTTC. Its protein product is CARSYMISINSKQFF.

Of note for this clonotype: One end of the junction varies from germline; a read error may be responsible. This chain joins TRBV12-5 and TRBJ2-3, with TRBD2 as a possible D gene (5 bases). This CDR3 region has 14 residues. Germline V gene sequence: CDR1 LGHNT, CDR2 FRNRAP. The CDR3 region has the DNA TGTGCTAGTAGAAAAGGGAGAGACACAGATACGCACTATTTT. The encoded protein is CASRKGRDTDTHYF.

Of note for this clonotype: Since no conserved phenylalanine or tryptophan closes the CDR3, a read error is the likely cause. The chain is built from TRBV4-2 and TRBJ1-1; tentatively, D is TRBD1 (5 bases). Germline V gives CDR1 LGHNA, CDR2 YNFKEQ. The CDR3 loop spans 14 amino acids. CDR3 sequence reads: CASSHDAGPGEAFS. CDR3 sequence (DNA): TGTGCTAGCAGCCATGATGCGGGGCCCGGGGAAGCTTTCTCT.

This clonotype is a singleton in its sample. The chain employs TRBV19 and TRBJ2-6; 7 positions match TRBD1. The CDR3 loop spans 16 amino acids. The junction had 9 bases not matched to a gene; V was cut back by 7 bases and J by 3 bases. Germline CDR1 LNHDA, CDR2 SQIVND (reference sequence). The CDR3 nucleotides are TGTGCCAGTACCACAACCACAGGGGTTGGGGCCAACGTCCTGACTTTC. This codes for CASTTTTGVGANVLTF.

As to this clonotype: Because it lacks the conserved phenylalanine or tryptophan at the end, this CDR3 is likely a read error. The J gene is TRBJ1-1, the V gene TRBV29-1; a possible D gene is TRBD1 (6 bases). Trimming took 3 bases from V and 4 from J, leaving 12 bases between them. CDR3 size: 13 residues. Per the germline V gene, CDR1 is SQVTM and CDR2 is ANQGSEA. The CDR3 DNA follows: TGCAGCGTTGAGGACAGCATGAGCACTGAAGCTTTCCTT. Protein sequence: CSVEDSMSTEAFL.

Within the sample, this clonotype is medium-sized. The CDR3 nucleotides read TGCAGCGTTGGTAATAGCGGGAGAATCAGGGGCTCCTACAATGAGCAGTTCTTC. Protein sequence: CSVGNSGRIRGSYNEQFF. This rearrangement joins TRBV29-1 to TRBJ2-1; TRBD2 agrees at 9 bases. Trimming at V came to 4 bases and at J to 0 bases, leaving 13 bases not matched to a gene. The CDR3 totals 18 residues. Germline V lookup: CDR1 SQVTM, CDR2 ANQGSEA.

As for this clonotype: In this CDR3 the conserved last residue, phenylalanine or tryptophan, is missing, so a read error is likely. J is TRBJ1-5 and V is TRBV10-2, with D unclear. The CDR3 runs 14 residues. Germline CDR1 and CDR2: WSHSY and SAAADI. The CDR3 sequence is CATSESDSGQSQHV. CDR3 in DNA: TGCGCCACCAGTGAGTCCGACTCTGGTCAGTCCCAGCATGTT.

Notes on this clonotype: Mismatch with germline at one junction end may stem from a read error. The genes are TRBV11-2 and TRBJ1-2; D unresolved. Germline CDR1 and CDR2: SGHAT and FQNNGV. The CDR3 loop spans 13 amino acids. This CDR3 reads CASSLEGNYGFTF. CDR3 nucleotides: TGTGCCAGCAGCTTAGAGGGGAATTATGGCTTCACCTTT. The complete variable domain, with remaining parts taken from reference TRBV11-2 and TRBJ1-2, reads EAGVAQSPRYKIIEKRQSVAFWCNPISGHATLYWYQQILGQGPKLLIQFQNNGVVDDSQLPKDRFSAERLKGVDSTLKIQPAKLEDSAVYLCASSLEGNYGFTFGSGTRLTVV.

A remark on this clonotype: The junction differs from germline at one of its ends, possibly a read error. V usage is TRBV13 and J usage is TRBJ1-5, with TRBD1 identical over 9 bases. Per germline, CDR1 PRHDT and CDR2 FYEKMQ (reference sequence). This CDR3 has 14 amino acids. CDR3 DNA sequence: TGTGCCAACAGCTTAAGGGACAGGGATCGGCCCCAGCATTTT. It translates to CANSLRDRDRPQHF.

In the case of this clonotype: An end of the junction differs from the germline gene, which may be a read error. The chain couples TRBV28 to TRBJ2-3; D is possibly TRBD1 or TRBD2 (5 bases each). The CDR3 is 16 residues long. In germline, CDR1 is MDHEN, CDR2 SYDVKM. CDR3 nucleotides: TGTGCCAGCAGCCTTTTCGGGGACCGAAGCAGAGATACGCAGTATTTT. Its translation is CASSLFGDRSRDTQYF. Looking up the rest from reference TRBV28 and TRBJ2-3 gives the full variable domain: DVKVTQSSRYLVKRTGEKVFLECVQDMDHENMFWYRQDPGLGLRLIYFSYDVKMKEKGDIPEGYSVSREKKERFSLILESASTNQTSMYLCASSLFGDRSRDTQYFGPGTRLTVL.